What follows is one T cell receptor (beta chain) and its context. As processed by the authors: From reference gene primer amplification, estimates of nucleated cell counts were derived. Data came from immunoSEQ multiplex PCR; TCRdb stores just in-frame clones and leaves some out. V, J and clone size are taken as reported in that table, and D and trimming were inferred from the DNA itself. The repertoire holds around 120,000 clones, with 65% to 80% as singletons. This sample stems from a study of blood T cell repertoires in COVID-19. Study as a whole: Spain, Italy and the United States supplied samples that represented acute and convalescent COVID-19. Sources were T cells, B-cell-depleted T cells, or PBMCs; the material itself was cDNA or gDNA.

Deletions cut 0 bases from V and 5 bases from J, with 11 bases between. The CDR3 spans 14 residues. Looked up from germline, CDR1 is SGHTA and CDR2 is FQGTGA. This clonotype originated in a human donor with acute or convalescent COVID-19. The donor label of this sample is uncertain. This chain uses TRBV7-3 with TRBJ2-7, with a weak D call TRBD1 (5 bases). Sequencing used peripheral blood. CDR3: CASSLTGALDEQYF. The CDR3 DNA follows: TGTGCCAGCAGCTTAACAGGGGCTCTGGACGAGCAGTACTTC.